Sequencing of this T cell receptor (beta chain) was carried out in a study of OX40 agonist ivuxolimab in advanced cancers. Profiled with immunoSEQ multiplex PCR; TCRdb holds only in-frame clones, not every one. The sample lists tens of thousands of clones, approximately 88% occurring once. J lost 0 bases, V lost 0 bases, and 19 bases had no gene match. This CDR3 is built from 24 residues. The chain recombines TRBV23-1 with TRBJ2-1; 14 nucleotides line up with TRBD2. TRBV23-1 is an ORF, with its function uncertain. The receptor's source is an adult with an advanced solid tumor such as melanoma, head and neck, liver or kidney cancer. This specimen consisted of CD4+ or CD8+ T cells sorted from blood, obtained in a trial of the OX40 agonist ivuxolimab. The chain's CDR3 is CASSQSRVKERTSGGKSSYNEQFF. For the CDR3, the DNA is TGCGCCAGCAGTCAATCGCGGGTAAAAGAGAGGACTAGCGGGGGGAAGAGCTCCTACAATGAGCAGTTCTTC.